Below, one T cell receptor beta chain is given with its context. What it binds is not known. The sample comes from a study of response to subunit inactivated influenza vaccine. The study's findings and limits: Authors suggested that a seasonal influenza vaccination recruits few new T cells each time.

The CDR3 extends over 15 amino acids. With 3 bases removed from V and 7 bases from J, the gap between germline ends came to 16 bases. Germline V CDR1 and CDR2: SGDLS, YYNGEE. A single record per CDR3 protein comes from TCRdb applying MiXCR to the RT-PCR reads. The table shows about 580,000 distinct CDR3 sequences, with around 15% occurring only once. The sample here was PBMCs from blood, taken roughly 13 days after vaccination. This TCR derives from a man aged 50-59 years who received an inactivated influenza vaccine. The genes are TRBV9 and TRBJ2-2; tentatively, D is TRBD2 (6 bases). Here the CDR3 DNA reads TGTGCCAGCAGCGCCAGCGGGTCCGGGGGCGGGGAGCTGTTTTTT. Protein: CASSASGSGGGELFF. The full variable domain, rest sourced from reference TRBV9 and TRBJ2-2, is DSGVTQTPKHLITATGQRVTLRCSPRSGDLSVYWYQQSLDQGLQFLIQYYNGEERAKGNILERFSAQQFPDLHSELNLSSLELGDSALYFCASSASGSGGGELFFGEGSRLTVL.